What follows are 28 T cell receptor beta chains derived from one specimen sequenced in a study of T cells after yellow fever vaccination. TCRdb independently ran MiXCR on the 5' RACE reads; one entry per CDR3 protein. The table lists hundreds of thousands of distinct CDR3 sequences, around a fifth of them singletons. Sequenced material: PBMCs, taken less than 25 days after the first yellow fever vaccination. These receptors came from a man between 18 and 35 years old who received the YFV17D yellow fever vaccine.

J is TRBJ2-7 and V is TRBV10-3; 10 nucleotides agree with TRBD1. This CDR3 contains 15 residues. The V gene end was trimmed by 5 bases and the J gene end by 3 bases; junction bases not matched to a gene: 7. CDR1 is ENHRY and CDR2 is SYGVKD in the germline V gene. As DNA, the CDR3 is TGTGCCATCAGTCCCGGACAGGGGGGTATCTACGAGCAGTACTTC. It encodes CAISPGQGGIYEQYF.

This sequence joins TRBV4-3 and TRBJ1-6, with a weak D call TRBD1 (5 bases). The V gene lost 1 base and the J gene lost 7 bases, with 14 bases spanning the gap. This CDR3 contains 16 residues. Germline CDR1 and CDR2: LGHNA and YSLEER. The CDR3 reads CASSQGERGRNSPLHF. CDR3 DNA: TGCGCCAGCAGCCAAGGGGAAAGGGGAAGGAATTCACCCCTCCACTTT.

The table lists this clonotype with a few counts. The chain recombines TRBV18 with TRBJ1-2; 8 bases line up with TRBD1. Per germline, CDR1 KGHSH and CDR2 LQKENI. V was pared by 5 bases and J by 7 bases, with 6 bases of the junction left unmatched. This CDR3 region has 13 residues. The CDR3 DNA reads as TGTGCCAGCTCAGCGGACAGGGAGGGTGGCTACACCTTC. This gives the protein CASSADREGGYTF.

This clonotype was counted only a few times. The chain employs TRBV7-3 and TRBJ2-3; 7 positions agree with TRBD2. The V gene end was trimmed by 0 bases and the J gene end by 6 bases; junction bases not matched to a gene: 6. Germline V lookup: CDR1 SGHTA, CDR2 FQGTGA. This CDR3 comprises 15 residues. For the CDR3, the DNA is TGTGCCAGCAGCTTAACTCGGGGGGTGGCGGATACGCAGTATTTT. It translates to CASSLTRGVADTQYF.

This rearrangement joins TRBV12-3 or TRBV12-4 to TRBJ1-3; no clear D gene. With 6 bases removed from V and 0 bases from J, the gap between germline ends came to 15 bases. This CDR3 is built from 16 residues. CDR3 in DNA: TGTGCCAGCAGCCACAGCCCGTCGGGCTCTGGAAACACCATATATTTT. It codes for CASSHSPSGSGNTIYF.

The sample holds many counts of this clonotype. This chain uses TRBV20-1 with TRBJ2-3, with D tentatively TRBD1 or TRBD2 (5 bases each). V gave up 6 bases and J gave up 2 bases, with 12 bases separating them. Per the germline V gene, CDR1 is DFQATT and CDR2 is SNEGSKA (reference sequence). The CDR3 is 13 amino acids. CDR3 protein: CSAGTEITDTQYF. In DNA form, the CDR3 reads TGCAGTGCCGGGACGGAAATCACAGATACGCAGTATTTT.

CDR3 residues: CATGQGNEQFF. DNA of the CDR3: TGTGCCACCGGACAGGGGAATGAGCAGTTCTTC. The chain combines TRBV6-6 with TRBJ2-1; 9 bases match TRBD1. The junction had 2 bases not matched to a gene; V was cut back by 10 bases and J by 7 bases. CDR1 is MNHNY and CDR2 is SVGAGI in the germline V gene (reference sequence). The CDR3 length is 11 residues.

The CDR3 reads CASSLKAGGIYEQFF. The CDR3 region has the DNA TGTGCCAGCAGTTTAAAAGCGGGGGGGATCTATGAGCAGTTCTTC. V is TRBV12-3 or TRBV12-4 and J is TRBJ2-1; 10 nucleotides align to TRBD2. The CDR3 consists of 15 residues. After removal of 2 bases from V and 8 bases from J, the junction contained 6 bases not matched to a gene.

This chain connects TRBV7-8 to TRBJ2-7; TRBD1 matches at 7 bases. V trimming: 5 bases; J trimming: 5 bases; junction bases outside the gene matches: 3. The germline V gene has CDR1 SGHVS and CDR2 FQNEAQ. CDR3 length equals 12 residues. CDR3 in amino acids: CASSRDRDEQYV. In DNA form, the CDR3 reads TGTGCCAGCAGCCGCGACAGGGACGAGCAGTACGTC.

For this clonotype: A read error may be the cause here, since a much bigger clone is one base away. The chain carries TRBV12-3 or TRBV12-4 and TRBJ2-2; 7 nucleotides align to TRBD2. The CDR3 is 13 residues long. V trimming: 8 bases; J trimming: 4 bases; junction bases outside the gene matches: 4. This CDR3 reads CASRGEGTGELFF. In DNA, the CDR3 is TGTGCCAGCCGGGGGGAGGGCACCGGGGAGCTGTTTTTT.

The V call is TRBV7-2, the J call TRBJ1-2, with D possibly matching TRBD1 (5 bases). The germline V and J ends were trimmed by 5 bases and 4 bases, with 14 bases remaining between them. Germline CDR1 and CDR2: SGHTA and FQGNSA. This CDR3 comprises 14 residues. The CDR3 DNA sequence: TGTGCCAGCAGCCGGCCGGGACGGGGCTATGGCTACACCTTC. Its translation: CASSRPGRGYGYTF.

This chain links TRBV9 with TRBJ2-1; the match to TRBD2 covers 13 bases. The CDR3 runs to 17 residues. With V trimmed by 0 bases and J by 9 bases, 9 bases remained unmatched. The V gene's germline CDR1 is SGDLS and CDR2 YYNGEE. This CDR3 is CASSVASSRTSGGEQFF. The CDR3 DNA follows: TGTGCCAGCAGCGTAGCCTCCTCTAGGACTAGCGGGGGTGAGCAGTTCTTC.

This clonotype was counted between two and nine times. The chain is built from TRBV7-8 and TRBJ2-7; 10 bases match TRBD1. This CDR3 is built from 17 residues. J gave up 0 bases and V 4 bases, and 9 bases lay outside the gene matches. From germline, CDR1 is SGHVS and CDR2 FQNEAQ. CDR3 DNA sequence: TGTGCCAGCAGCTCACCGGGACAGGGGCGAAACTCCTACGAGCAGTACTTC. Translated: CASSSPGQGRNSYEQYF. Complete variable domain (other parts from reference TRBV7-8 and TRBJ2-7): GAGVSQSPRYKVAKRGQDVALRCDPISGHVSLFWYQQALGQGPEFLTYFQNEAQLDKSGLPSDRFFAERPEGSVSTLKIQRTQQEDSAVYLCASSSPGQGRNSYEQYFGPGTRLTVT.

CDR3 sequence reads: CASSSPTGRGNTIYF. The CDR3 nucleotides read TGTGCCAGCAGTTCTCCGACAGGGAGGGGAAACACCATATATTTT. The genes are TRBV12-3 or TRBV12-4 and TRBJ1-3, with TRBD1 matching 7 bases. The V segment lost 4 bases and the J segment 4 bases; nucleotides outside the gene matches: 7. This CDR3 has 15 amino acids.

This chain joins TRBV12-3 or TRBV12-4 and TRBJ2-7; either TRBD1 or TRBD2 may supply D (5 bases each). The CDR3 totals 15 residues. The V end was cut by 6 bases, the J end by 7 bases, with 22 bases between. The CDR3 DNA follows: TGTGCCAGCAGAACTAGGGACGGATATTTGGGGGAGCAGTACGTC. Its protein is CASRTRDGYLGEQYV.

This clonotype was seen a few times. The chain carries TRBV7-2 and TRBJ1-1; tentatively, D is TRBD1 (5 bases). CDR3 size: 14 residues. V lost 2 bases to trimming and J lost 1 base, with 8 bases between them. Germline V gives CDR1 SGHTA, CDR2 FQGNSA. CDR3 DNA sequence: TGTGCCAGCAGCTTATCGGGACGGAACACTGAAGCTTTCTTT. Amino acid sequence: CASSLSGRNTEAFF.

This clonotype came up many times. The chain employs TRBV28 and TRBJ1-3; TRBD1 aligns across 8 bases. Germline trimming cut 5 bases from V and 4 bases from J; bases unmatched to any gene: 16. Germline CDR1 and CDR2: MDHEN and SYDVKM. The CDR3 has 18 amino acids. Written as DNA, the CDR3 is TGTGCCAGCAGTCCGTCGGGGCAGGGGGCGAATATCGGAAACACCATATATTTT. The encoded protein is CASSPSGQGANIGNTIYF.

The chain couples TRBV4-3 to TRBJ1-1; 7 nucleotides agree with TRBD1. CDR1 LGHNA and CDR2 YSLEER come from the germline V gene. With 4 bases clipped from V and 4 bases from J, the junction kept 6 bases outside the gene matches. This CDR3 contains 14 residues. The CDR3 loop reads CASSPEAGGTEAFF. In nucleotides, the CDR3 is TGCGCCAGCAGCCCCGAGGCAGGGGGCACTGAAGCTTTCTTT.

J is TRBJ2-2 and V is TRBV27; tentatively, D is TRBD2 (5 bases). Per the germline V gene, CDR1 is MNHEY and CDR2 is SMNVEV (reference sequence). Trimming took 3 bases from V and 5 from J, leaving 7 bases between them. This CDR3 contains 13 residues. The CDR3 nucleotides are TGTGCCAGCAGTTTGTGGACTACCGGGGAGCTGTTTTTT. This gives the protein CASSLWTTGELFF.

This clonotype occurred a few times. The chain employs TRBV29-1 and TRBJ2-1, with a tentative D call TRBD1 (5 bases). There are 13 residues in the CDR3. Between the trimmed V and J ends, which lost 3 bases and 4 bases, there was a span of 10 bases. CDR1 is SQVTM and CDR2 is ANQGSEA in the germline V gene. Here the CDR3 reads CSVDAGPYNEQFF. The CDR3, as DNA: TGCAGCGTTGACGCAGGGCCATACAATGAGCAGTTCTTC.

CDR3 bases: TGCGCCAGCAGCTCCCAGGGGCGGGTCACAGATACGCAGTATTTT. It specifies CASSSQGRVTDTQYF. The chain links TRBV5-1 to TRBJ2-3; D is possibly TRBD1 (6 bases). The V gene lost 3 bases and the J gene lost 2 bases, with 13 bases spanning the gap. The CDR3 is 15 amino acids. CDR1 is SGHRS and CDR2 is YFSETQ in the germline V gene.

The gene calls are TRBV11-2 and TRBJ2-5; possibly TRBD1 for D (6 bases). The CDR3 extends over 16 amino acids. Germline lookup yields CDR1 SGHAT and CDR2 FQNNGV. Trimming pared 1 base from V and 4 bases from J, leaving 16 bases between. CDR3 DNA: TGTGCCAGCAGCTTAGGTCTCAGGGGACCGCCAGAGACCCAGTACTTC. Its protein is CASSLGLRGPPETQYF.

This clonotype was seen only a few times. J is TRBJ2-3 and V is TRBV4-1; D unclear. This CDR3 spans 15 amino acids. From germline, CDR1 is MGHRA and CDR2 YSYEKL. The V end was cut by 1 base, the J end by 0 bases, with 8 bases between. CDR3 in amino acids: CASSQVPLSTDTQYF. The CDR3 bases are TGCGCCAGCAGCCAAGTCCCACTCAGCACAGATACGCAGTATTTT.

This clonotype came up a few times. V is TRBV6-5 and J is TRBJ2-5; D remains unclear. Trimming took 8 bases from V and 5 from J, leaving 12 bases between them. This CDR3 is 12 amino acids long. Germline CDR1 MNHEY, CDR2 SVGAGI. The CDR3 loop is CASWSAEETQYF. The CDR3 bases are TGTGCCAGCTGGAGCGCAGAGGAGACCCAGTACTTC.

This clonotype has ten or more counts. CDR3 sequence: CSARGGFGQGAGLPYEQYF. The CDR3 nucleotides are TGCAGTGCTAGAGGGGGATTCGGACAGGGGGCCGGGCTCCCCTACGAGCAGTACTTC. The chain carries TRBV20-1 and TRBJ2-7; 11 bases are shared with TRBD1. Unmatched junction bases numbered 16, after V lost 1 base and J lost 2 bases. The CDR3 has 19 residues. The germline CDR1 and CDR2 sequences are DFQATT and SNEGSKA (reference sequence).

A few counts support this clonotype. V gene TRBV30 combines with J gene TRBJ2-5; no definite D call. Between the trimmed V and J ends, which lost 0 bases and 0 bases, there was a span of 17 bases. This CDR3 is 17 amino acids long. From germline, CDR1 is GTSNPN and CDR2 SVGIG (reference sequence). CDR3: CAWSVLRGETYQETQYF. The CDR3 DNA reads TGTGCCTGGAGTGTTCTTCGTGGAGAGACGTACCAAGAGACCCAGTACTTC. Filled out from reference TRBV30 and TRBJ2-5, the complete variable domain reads SQTIHQWPATLVQPVGSPLSLECTVEGTSNPNLYWYRQAAGRGLQLLFYSVGIGQISSEVPQNLSASRPQDRQFILSSKKLLLSDSGFYLCAWSVLRGETYQETQYFGPGTRLLVL.

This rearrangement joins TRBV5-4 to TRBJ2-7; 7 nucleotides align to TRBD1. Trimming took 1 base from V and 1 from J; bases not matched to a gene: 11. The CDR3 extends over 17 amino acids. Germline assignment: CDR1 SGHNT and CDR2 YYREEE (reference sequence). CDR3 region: CASSLTQLRGKSYEQYF. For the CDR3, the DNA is TGTGCCAGCAGCTTGACCCAGCTCAGGGGGAAATCCTACGAGCAGTACTTC.

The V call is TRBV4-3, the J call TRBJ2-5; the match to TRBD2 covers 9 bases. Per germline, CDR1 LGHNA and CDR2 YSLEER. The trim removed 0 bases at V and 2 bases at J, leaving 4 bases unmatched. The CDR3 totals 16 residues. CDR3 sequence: CASSQDYTSGQETQYF. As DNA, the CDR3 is TGCGCCAGCAGCCAAGACTATACTAGCGGGCAAGAGACCCAGTACTTC.